These 25 T cell receptor beta chains were all obtained from the same sample, sequenced in a study of identical twins. TCRdb called the 5' RACE reads again in MiXCR, with one record for every CDR3 protein. Found here are about 450,000 distinct CDR3 sequences, roughly 20% of them singletons; the top ten hold about 12%. Sequenced material: naive T cells sorted from blood. The receptors were gathered from a man aged 50 or older in good health.

V and J are TRBV15 and TRBJ2-7, with D unclear. The germline CDR1 and CDR2 sequences are LNHNV and YYDKDF (reference sequence). The CDR3 sequence is 15 residues long. V lost 0 bases to trimming and J lost 2 bases, with 11 bases between them. CDR3 sequence reads: CATSRDPGVTYEQYF. The CDR3 DNA reads TGTGCCACCAGCAGAGATCCGGGCGTTACCTACGAGCAGTACTTC. The full variable domain, with the rest looked up from reference TRBV15 and TRBJ2-7, is DAMVIQNPRYQVTQFGKPVTLSCSQTLNHNVMYWYQQKSSQAPKLLFHYYDKDFNNEADTPDNFQSRRPNTSFCFLDIRSPGLGDTAMYLCATSRDPGVTYEQYFGPGTRLTVT.

The rearrangement uses TRBV12-3 or TRBV12-4 and TRBJ2-2; unclear D gene. Trimming took 6 bases from V and 4 from J, leaving 9 bases between them. This CDR3 spans 13 amino acids. The CDR3 region is CASRFRGTGELFF. Written as DNA, the CDR3 is TGTGCCAGCAGATTCAGAGGCACCGGGGAGCTGTTTTTT.

Ten or more counts support this clonotype. The gene calls are TRBV10-3 and TRBJ1-4, with D uncertain. Germline V gives CDR1 ENHRY, CDR2 SYGVKD. Trimming shortened V by 1 base and J by 5 bases, and 8 bases separated the two germline ends. The CDR3 is 14 residues long. The CDR3 DNA sequence: TGTGCCATCAGTGAGTGGCAGGCAAATGAAAAACTGTTTTTT. It yields the protein CAISEWQANEKLFF.

This clonotype came up a few times. The chain recombines TRBV20-1 with TRBJ1-1; the match to TRBD1 covers 9 bases. Losses at the gene ends were 1 base for V and 3 bases for J; bases not matched to a gene: 6. The CDR3 is made up of 15 amino acids. Germline V gene lookup returns CDR1 DFQATT and CDR2 SNEGSKA (reference sequence). In DNA, the CDR3 is TGCAGTGCTAGAGGGGGGACAGGGATGGACACTGAAGCTTTCTTT. Translated: CSARGGTGMDTEAFF.

The chain couples TRBV7-3 to TRBJ2-3; 7 nucleotides line up with TRBD2. The CDR3 runs 17 residues. The germline V gene encodes CDR1 SGHTA and CDR2 FQGTGA. V trimming: 2 bases; J trimming: 2 bases; junction bases outside the gene matches: 10. The CDR3 region is CASSLPLAGAPTDTQYF. As DNA, the CDR3 is TGTGCCAGCAGCTTACCGCTTGCGGGAGCTCCCACAGATACGCAGTATTTT.

V gene TRBV7-2 combines with J gene TRBJ1-6; perhaps TRBD1 as D (5 bases). Trimming stripped 1 base from V and 0 bases from J, with 7 bases between. The CDR3 totals 16 residues. The germline gives CDR1 SGHTA, CDR2 FQGNSA. The CDR3, as DNA: TGTGCCAGCAGCTTAGGGGGGTTCTCCTATAATTCACCCCTCCACTTT. This sequence encodes CASSLGGFSYNSPLHF.

There are a few counts of this clonotype. J is TRBJ2-7 and V is TRBV4-1, with D perhaps matching TRBD2 (6 bases). Trimming shortened V by 3 bases and J by 2 bases, and 17 bases separated the two germline ends. This CDR3 has 16 amino acids. The V gene's germline CDR1 is MGHRA and CDR2 YSYEKL. In nucleotides, the CDR3 is TGCGCCAGCAGCCAGTCGGCGGCGGGGTTAGCCTACGAGCAGTACTTC. Translation gives CASSQSAAGLAYEQYF.

This clonotype was observed many times. V gene TRBV28 combines with J gene TRBJ2-5; D gene uncertain. Trimming removed 6 bases from V and 7 bases from J, with 15 bases in between. CDR1 and CDR2 (germline): MDHEN, SYDVKM. The CDR3 is 13 amino acids. The CDR3 region is CASSLPLPGTQYF. DNA of the CDR3: TGTGCCAGCAGCCTACCCCTCCCGGGGACCCAGTACTTC. The entire variable domain, with the rest obtained from reference TRBV28 and TRBJ2-5, is as follows: DVKVTQSSRYLVKRTGEKVFLECVQDMDHENMFWYRQDPGLGLRLIYFSYDVKMKEKGDIPEGYSVSREKKERFSLILESASTNQTSMYLCASSLPLPGTQYFGPGTRLLVL.

The chain uses TRBV6-5 and TRBJ2-5; a weak D match, TRBD1 (6 bases). This CDR3 is built from 11 residues. The germline CDR1 and CDR2 sequences are MNHEY and SVGAGI. The V end lost 6 bases, the J end lost 4 bases, and 6 bases lay between the germline ends. The CDR3 sequence: CASRGAETQYF. DNA of the CDR3: TGTGCCAGCAGGGGGGCAGAGACCCAGTACTTC.

The chain couples TRBV6-1 to TRBJ2-3; 7 bases are shared with TRBD1. CDR3 length: 13 residues. V shed 8 bases, J shed 2 bases, and the junction held 4 bases outside the gene matches. Germline values: CDR1 MNHNS, CDR2 SASEGT. As DNA, the CDR3 is TGTGCCAGCCAGACAGGGATCACAGATACGCAGTATTTT. Protein sequence: CASQTGITDTQYF.

Only a few counts were recorded for this clonotype. The CDR3 coding sequence is TGTGCCAGCAGCCCCCGTGGGGGAGTTCAAGAGACCCAGTACTTC. Its protein is CASSPRGGVQETQYF. The genes are TRBV12-3 or TRBV12-4 and TRBJ2-5; tentatively, D is TRBD1 or TRBD2 (5 bases each). CDR3 length: 15 residues. Between the trimmed V and J ends, which lost 6 bases and 2 bases, there was a span of 16 bases.

This clonotype has a handful of counts. The chain is built from TRBV6-1 and TRBJ2-2, with no clear D. Germline-derived CDR1 and CDR2 are MNHNS and SASEGT. Between the trimmed V and J ends, which lost 6 bases and 0 bases, there was a span of 8 bases. This CDR3 contains 14 residues. This chain's CDR3 is CASRSHPNTGELFF. The CDR3 bases are TGTGCCAGCAGATCCCACCCGAACACCGGGGAGCTGTTTTTT.

This clonotype was counted at least ten times. The CDR3 DNA follows: TGTGCCAGCAGTGAAGCGCTGGGGGGCATGGAGACCCAGTACTTC. Its protein is CASSEALGGMETQYF. The chain joins TRBV2 to TRBJ2-5; TRBD1 or TRBD2 may be the D gene (6 bases each). Trimming removed 0 bases from V and 5 bases from J, with 13 bases in between. Germline V gene lookup returns CDR1 SNHLY and CDR2 FYNNEI. The CDR3 is 15 amino acids.

A few counts support this clonotype. The CDR3 nucleotides are TGTGCCAGCAGCGTAGGTAACGCACAAGAGACCCAGTACTTC. Translating gives CASSVGNAQETQYF. V gene TRBV9 combines with J gene TRBJ2-5; D not certain. The length of the CDR3 is 14 residues. CDR1 and CDR2 (germline): SGDLS, YYNGEE. The ends were cut back, 0 bases at V and 2 bases at J, with 8 bases in the middle. Full variable domain (remainder filled in from reference TRBV9 and TRBJ2-5): DSGVTQTPKHLITATGQRVTLRCSPRSGDLSVYWYQQSLDQGLQFLIQYYNGEERAKGNILERFSAQQFPDLHSELNLSSLELGDSALYFCASSVGNAQETQYFGPGTRLLVL.

This clonotype was found a few times. This chain joins TRBV12-3 or TRBV12-4 and TRBJ2-1; no reliable D call. Trimming took off 6 bases at V and 4 bases at J, with 10 bases between the two ends. The CDR3 has 13 amino acids. The CDR3 is CASRPPGYNEQFF. CDR3 bases: TGTGCCAGCAGACCCCCCGGATACAATGAGCAGTTCTTC.

This rearrangement joins TRBV7-8 to TRBJ2-2; 12 nucleotides agree with TRBD2. This CDR3 is 19 amino acids long. The V and J ends lost 1 base and 5 bases, in that order; junction bases with no gene match: 11. The germline V gene has CDR1 SGHVS and CDR2 FQNEAQ. The CDR3 loop reads CASSLDPLAGGPRTGELFF. CDR3 in DNA: TGTGCCAGCAGCTTAGACCCTCTAGCGGGAGGGCCACGAACCGGGGAGCTGTTTTTT.

This clonotype was counted only a few times. This chain uses TRBV5-5 with TRBJ1-1, with 7 bases aligning to TRBD1. Germline V CDR1 and CDR2: SGHKS, YYEKEE (reference sequence). The trim removed 0 bases at V and 5 bases at J, leaving 7 bases unmatched. CDR3 length equals 15 residues. The CDR3 bases are TGTGCCAGCAGCTTGGGGGGCAGGGGGGGAACTGAAGCTTTCTTT. It codes for CASSLGGRGGTEAFF.

Concerning this clonotype: Relative to the germline gene, one junction end is altered; a read error may explain this. The chain couples TRBV7-2 to TRBJ2-3, with D hard to call. This CDR3 contains 15 residues. Germline-derived CDR1 and CDR2 are SGHTA and FQGNSA. CDR3 amino acids: CAISSNSVSTDTQYF. In DNA form, the CDR3 reads TGTGCCATCAGCTCTAACAGTGTTAGCACAGATACGCAGTATTTT.

This clonotype was detected a few times. The chain combines TRBV12-3 or TRBV12-4 with TRBJ1-6; tentative D call: TRBD1 (5 bases). The CDR3 has 12 amino acids. Trimming stripped 8 bases from V and 10 bases from J, with 12 bases between. The CDR3 region has the DNA TGTGCCAGCCTCGGGGGTGGATCACCCCTCCACTTT. Protein: CASLGGGSPLHF.

This clonotype appeared many times. J is TRBJ2-2 and V is TRBV5-4, with D unclear. Germline V gives CDR1 SGHNT, CDR2 YYREEE (reference sequence). CDR3 length: 14 amino acids. The V end was cut by 0 bases, the J end by 1 base, with 4 bases between. CDR3 DNA: TGTGCCAGCAGCTTGGACAAGAACACCGGGGAGCTGTTTTTT. Translation gives CASSLDKNTGELFF.

Only a few counts were recorded for this clonotype. The chain links TRBV29-1 to TRBJ2-1; the match to TRBD1 covers 7 bases. V gave up 3 bases and J gave up 8 bases; unmatched junction bases: 10. Germline V gene sequence: CDR1 SQVTM, CDR2 ANQGSEA. CDR3 size: 14 residues. CDR3 nucleotides: TGCAGCGTTGATCGGGCAGGGGGTATGGATGAGCAGTTCTTC. The encoded protein is CSVDRAGGMDEQFF.

This clonotype was found a few times. The chain carries TRBV20-1 and TRBJ2-7, with D unresolved. Trimming shortened V by 0 bases and J by 0 bases, and 6 bases separated the two germline ends. Germline CDR1 DFQATT, CDR2 SNEGSKA (reference sequence). The CDR3 is made up of 13 amino acids. CDR3 amino acids: CSAREWSSYEQYF. The CDR3 DNA is TGCAGTGCTAGAGAATGGAGCTCCTACGAGCAGTACTTC.

The chain has TRBV16 and TRBJ1-3; perhaps TRBD1 as D (5 bases). Trimming took off 0 bases at V and 0 bases at J, with 9 bases between the two ends. There are 16 residues in the CDR3. Germline values: CDR1 KGHSY, CDR2 FQNENV. The CDR3 DNA follows: TGTGCCAGCAGCCAATCGTCAGGGCTCTCTGGAAACACCATATATTTT. It yields the protein CASSQSSGLSGNTIYF.

There are a few counts of this clonotype. The V call is TRBV28, the J call TRBJ1-1; no reliable D call. CDR1 MDHEN and CDR2 SYDVKM come from the germline V gene. This CDR3 region has 15 residues. Between the trimmed V and J ends, which lost 2 bases and 1 base, there was a span of 11 bases. The CDR3 loop is CASSLSWDPNTEAFF. CDR3 DNA: TGTGCCAGCAGTTTAAGTTGGGATCCGAACACTGAAGCTTTCTTT.

This clonotype was observed many times. The J gene is TRBJ2-1, the V gene TRBV7-2, with TRBD1 matching 7 bases. After removal of 5 bases from V and 9 bases from J, the junction contained 7 bases not matched to a gene. This CDR3 spans 13 amino acids. Germline V gene sequence: CDR1 SGHTA, CDR2 FQGNSA. The DNA of the CDR3 is TGTGCCAGCAGCCCCAACAGGGGTTTTGAGCAGTTCTTC. The encoded protein is CASSPNRGFEQFF. Combining the CDR3 with reference TRBV7-2 and TRBJ2-1 gives the whole variable domain GAGVSQSPSNKVTEKGKDVELRCDPISGHTALYWYRQSLGQGLEFLIYFQGNSAPDKSGLPSDRFSAERTGGSVSTLTIQRTQQEDSAVYLCASSPNRGFEQFFGPGTRLTVL.